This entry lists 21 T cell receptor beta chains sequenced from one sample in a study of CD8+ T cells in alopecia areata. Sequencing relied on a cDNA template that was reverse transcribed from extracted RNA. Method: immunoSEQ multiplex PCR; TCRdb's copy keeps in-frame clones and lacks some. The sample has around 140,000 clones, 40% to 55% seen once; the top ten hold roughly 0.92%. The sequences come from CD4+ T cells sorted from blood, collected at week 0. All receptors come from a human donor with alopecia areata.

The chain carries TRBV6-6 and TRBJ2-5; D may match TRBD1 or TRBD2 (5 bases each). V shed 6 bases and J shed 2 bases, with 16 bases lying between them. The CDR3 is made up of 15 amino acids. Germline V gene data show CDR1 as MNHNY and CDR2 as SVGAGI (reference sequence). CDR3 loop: CASSLPGLGQETQYF. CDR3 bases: TGTGCCAGCAGCCTACCGGGGCTGGGGCAAGAGACCCAGTACTTC.

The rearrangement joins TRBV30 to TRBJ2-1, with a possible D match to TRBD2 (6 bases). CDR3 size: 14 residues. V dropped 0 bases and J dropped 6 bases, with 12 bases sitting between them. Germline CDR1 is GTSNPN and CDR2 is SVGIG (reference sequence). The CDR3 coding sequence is TGTGCCTGGAGTGTAGGCGGGACTCTCAATGAGCAGTTCTTC. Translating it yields CAWSVGGTLNEQFF.

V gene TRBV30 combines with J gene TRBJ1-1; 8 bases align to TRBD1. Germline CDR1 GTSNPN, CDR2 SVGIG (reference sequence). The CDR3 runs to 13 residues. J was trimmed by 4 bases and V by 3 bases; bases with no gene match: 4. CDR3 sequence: CAWRTGVGTEAFF. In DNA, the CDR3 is TGTGCCTGGAGGACAGGGGTTGGCACTGAAGCTTTCTTT.

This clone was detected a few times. The CDR3, as DNA: TGTGCCATCAGAGACGGGGACAGACCGCAAGAGACCCAGTACTTC. Protein product: CAIRDGDRPQETQYF. The rearrangement uses TRBV10-3 and TRBJ2-5; 7 nucleotides align to TRBD1. The CDR3 sequence is 15 residues long. Germline V gene lookup returns CDR1 ENHRY and CDR2 SYGVKD. The V segment lost 6 bases and the J segment 2 bases; nucleotides outside the gene matches: 9.

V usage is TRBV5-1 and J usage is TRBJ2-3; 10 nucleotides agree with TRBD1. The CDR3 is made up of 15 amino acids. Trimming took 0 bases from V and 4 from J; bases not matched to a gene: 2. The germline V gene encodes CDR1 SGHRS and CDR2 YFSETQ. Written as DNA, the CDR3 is TGCGCCAGCAGCTTGGGGGACAGGGGTGCAGATACGCAGTATTTT. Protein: CASSLGDRGADTQYF.

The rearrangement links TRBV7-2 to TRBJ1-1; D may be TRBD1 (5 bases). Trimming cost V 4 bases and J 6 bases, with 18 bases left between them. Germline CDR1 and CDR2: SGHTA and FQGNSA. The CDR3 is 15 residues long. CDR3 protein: CASSSGGTALAEAFF. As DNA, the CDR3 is TGTGCCAGCAGCTCGGGGGGGACGGCCTTAGCTGAAGCTTTCTTT.

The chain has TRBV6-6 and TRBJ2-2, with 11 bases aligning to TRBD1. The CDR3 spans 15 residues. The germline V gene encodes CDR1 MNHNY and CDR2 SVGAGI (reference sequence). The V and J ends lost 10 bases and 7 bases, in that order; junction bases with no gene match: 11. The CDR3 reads CATNPGQGVNGELFF. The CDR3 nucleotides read TGTGCCACGAACCCGGGACAGGGGGTAAACGGGGAGCTGTTTTTT.

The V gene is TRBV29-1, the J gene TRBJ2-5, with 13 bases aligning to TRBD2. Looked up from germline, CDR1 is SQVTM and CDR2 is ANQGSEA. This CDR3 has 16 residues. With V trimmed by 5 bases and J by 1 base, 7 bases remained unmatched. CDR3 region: CSVKGTSGKPQETQYF. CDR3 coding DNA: TGCAGCGTTAAGGGGACTAGCGGGAAACCCCAAGAGACCCAGTACTTC.

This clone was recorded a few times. In nucleotides, the CDR3 is TGTGCCTGGAGTGCTGAGGGCTCTCAGCCCCAGCATTTT. It codes for CAWSAEGSQPQHF. The chain joins TRBV30 to TRBJ1-5, with no clear D. The CDR3 sequence is 13 residues long. V shed 1 base and J shed 6 bases, with 10 bases lying between them. Germline CDR1 reads GTSNPN; CDR2 reads SVGIG (reference sequence).

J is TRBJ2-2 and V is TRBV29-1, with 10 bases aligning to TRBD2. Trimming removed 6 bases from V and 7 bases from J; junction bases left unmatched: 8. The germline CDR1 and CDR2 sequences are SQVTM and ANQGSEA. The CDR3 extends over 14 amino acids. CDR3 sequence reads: CSVLWLAGVGELFF. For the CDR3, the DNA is TGCAGCGTCCTTTGGCTAGCGGGAGTCGGGGAGCTGTTTTTT.

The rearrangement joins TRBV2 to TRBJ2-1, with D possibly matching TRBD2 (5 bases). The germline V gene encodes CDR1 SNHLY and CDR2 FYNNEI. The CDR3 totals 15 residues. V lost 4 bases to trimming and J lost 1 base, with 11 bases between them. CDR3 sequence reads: CASSGTRGSYNEQFF. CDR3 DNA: TGTGCCAGCAGTGGCACTAGAGGATCCTACAATGAGCAGTTCTTC.

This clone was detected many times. The CDR3 nucleotides read TGTGCCAGCAGTTCGGACAGGGTCAGTCAGCCCCAGCATTTT. Protein product: CASSSDRVSQPQHF. This chain uses TRBV28 with TRBJ1-5; 8 positions agree with TRBD1. The CDR3 runs 14 residues. After removal of 4 bases from V and 6 bases from J, the junction contained 5 bases not matched to a gene. Germline V lookup: CDR1 MDHEN, CDR2 SYDVKM.

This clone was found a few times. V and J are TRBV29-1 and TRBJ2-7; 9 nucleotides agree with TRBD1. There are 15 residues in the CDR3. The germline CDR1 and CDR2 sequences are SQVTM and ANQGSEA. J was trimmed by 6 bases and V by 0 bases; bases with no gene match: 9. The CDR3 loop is CSVEDGTGYASEQYF. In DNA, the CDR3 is TGCAGCGTTGAAGACGGGACAGGGTATGCCTCCGAGCAGTACTTC.

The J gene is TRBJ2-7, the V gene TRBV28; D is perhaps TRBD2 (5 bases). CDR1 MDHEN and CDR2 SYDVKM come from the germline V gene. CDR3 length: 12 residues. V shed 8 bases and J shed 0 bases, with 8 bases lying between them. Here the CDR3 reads CASGSYSYEQYF. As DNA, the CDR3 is TGTGCCAGCGGGAGTTACTCCTACGAGCAGTACTTC.

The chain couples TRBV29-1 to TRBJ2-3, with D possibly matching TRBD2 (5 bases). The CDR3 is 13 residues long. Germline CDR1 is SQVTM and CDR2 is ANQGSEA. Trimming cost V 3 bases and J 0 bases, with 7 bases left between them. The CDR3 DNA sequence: TGCAGCGTTGAGAAGCGGAGCACAGATACGCAGTATTTT. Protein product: CSVEKRSTDTQYF.

The CDR3 is CSVTGTGGGKNIQYF. CDR3 coding DNA: TGCAGCGTCACCGGGACAGGGGGCGGCAAAAACATTCAGTACTTC. This sequence joins TRBV29-1 and TRBJ2-4, with 12 nucleotides matching TRBD1. The CDR3 spans 15 residues. Germline CDR1 SQVTM, CDR2 ANQGSEA. The trim removed 6 bases at V and 3 bases at J, leaving 6 bases unmatched.

CDR3 nucleotides: TGTGCCAGCAGCTTAGGAGGGGGGACAGATGAAGCTTTCTTT. It is translated as CASSLGGGTDEAFF. This chain connects TRBV7-9 to TRBJ1-1, with 7 bases lining up with TRBD1. CDR1 is SEHNR and CDR2 is FQNEAQ in the germline V gene (reference sequence). The CDR3 extends over 14 amino acids. The V segment lost 1 base and the J segment 7 bases; nucleotides outside the gene matches: 6.

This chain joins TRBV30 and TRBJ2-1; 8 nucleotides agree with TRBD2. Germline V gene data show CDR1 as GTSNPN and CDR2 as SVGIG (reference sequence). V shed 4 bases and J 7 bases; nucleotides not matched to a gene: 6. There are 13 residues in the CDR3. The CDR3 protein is CAWTLAGSNEQFF. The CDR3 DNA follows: TGTGCCTGGACGCTAGCGGGTTCAAATGAGCAGTTCTTC. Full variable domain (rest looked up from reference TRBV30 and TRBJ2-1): SQTIHQWPATLVQPVGSPLSLECTVEGTSNPNLYWYRQAAGRGLQLLFYSVGIGQISSEVPQNLSASRPQDRQFILSSKKLLLSDSGFYLCAWTLAGSNEQFFGPGTRLTVL.

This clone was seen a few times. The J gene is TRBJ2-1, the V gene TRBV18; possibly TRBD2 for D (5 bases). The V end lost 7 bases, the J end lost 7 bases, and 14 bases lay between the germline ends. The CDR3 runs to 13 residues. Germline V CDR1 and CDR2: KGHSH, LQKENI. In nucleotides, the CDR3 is TGTGCCAGCTTTACTAGACGGGGAAATGAGCAGTTCTTC. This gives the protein CASFTRRGNEQFF.

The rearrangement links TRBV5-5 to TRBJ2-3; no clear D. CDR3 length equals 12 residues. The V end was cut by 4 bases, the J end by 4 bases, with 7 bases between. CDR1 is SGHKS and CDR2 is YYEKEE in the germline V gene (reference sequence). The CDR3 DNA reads TGTGCCAGCAGCGGCCCCCCAGATACGCAGTATTTT. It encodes CASSGPPDTQYF.

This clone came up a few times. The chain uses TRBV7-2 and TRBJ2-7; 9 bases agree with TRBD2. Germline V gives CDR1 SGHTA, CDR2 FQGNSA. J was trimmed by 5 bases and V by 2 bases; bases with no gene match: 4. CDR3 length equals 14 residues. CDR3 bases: TGTGCCAGCAGCTTATCGGCGGGAGGGGACGAGCAGTACTTC. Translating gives CASSLSAGGDEQYF.